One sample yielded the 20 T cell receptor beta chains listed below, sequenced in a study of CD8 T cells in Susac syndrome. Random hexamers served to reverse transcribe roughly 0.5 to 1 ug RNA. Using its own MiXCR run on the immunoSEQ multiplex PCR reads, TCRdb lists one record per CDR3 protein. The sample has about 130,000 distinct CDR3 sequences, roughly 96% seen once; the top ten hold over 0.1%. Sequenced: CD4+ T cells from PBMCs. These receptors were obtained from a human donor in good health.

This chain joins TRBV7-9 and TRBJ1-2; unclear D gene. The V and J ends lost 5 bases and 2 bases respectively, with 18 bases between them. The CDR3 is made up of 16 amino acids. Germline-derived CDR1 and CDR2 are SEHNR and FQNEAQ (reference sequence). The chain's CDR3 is CASSSTETSLNYGYTF. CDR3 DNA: TGTGCCAGCAGCAGTACAGAGACAAGCCTAAACTATGGCTACACCTTC.

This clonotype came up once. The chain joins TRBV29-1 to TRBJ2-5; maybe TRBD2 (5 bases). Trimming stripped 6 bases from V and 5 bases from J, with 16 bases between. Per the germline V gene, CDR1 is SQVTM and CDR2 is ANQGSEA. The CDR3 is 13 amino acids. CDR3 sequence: CSVDPRRGETQYF. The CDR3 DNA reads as TGCAGCGTCGACCCGCGACGAGGGGAGACCCAGTACTTC. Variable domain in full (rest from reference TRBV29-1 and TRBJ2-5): SAVISQKPSRDICQRGTSLTIQCQVDSQVTMMFWYRQQPGQSLTLIATANQGSEATYESGFVIDKFPISRPNLTFSTLTVSNMSPEDSSIYLCSVDPRRGETQYFGPGTRLLVL.

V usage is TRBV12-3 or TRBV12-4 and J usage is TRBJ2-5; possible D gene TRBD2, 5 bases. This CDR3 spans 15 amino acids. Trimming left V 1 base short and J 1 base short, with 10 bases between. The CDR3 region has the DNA TGTGCCAGCAGTTTAGGGCGGGTGAGCCAAGAGACCCAGTACTTC. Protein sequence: CASSLGRVSQETQYF.

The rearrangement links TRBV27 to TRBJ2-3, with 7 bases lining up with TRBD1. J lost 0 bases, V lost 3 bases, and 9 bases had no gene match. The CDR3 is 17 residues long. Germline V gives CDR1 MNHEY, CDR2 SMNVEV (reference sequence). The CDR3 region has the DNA TGTGCCAGCAGTTTCCGGGACAGAGTCCCTAGCACAGATACGCAGTATTTT. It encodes CASSFRDRVPSTDTQYF.

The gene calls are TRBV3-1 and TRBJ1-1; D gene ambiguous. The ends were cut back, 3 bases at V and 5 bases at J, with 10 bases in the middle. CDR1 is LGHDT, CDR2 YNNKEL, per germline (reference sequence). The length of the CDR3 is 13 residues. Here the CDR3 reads CASSHSIGTEAFF. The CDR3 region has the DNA TGTGCCAGCAGCCACTCAATCGGGACTGAAGCTTTCTTT.

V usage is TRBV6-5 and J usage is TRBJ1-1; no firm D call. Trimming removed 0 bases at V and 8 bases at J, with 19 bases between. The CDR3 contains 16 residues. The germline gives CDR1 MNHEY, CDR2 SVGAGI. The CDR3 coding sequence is TGTGCCAGCAGTTACTCGAACCGAGCCTTGTATAAAGAAGCTTTCTTT. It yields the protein CASSYSNRALYKEAFF.

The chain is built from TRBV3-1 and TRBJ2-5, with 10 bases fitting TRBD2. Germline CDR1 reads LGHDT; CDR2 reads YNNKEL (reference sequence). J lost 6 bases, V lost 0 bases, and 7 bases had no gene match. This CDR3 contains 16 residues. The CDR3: CASSQDLAGGRKTQYF. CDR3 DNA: TGTGCCAGCAGCCAAGATTTAGCGGGAGGAAGAAAGACCCAGTACTTC.

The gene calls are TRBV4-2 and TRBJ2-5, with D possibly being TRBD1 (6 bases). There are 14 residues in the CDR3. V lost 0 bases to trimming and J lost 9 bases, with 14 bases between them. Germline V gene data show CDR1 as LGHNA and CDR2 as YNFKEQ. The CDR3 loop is CASSQDQGGKAQYF. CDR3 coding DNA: TGTGCCAGCAGCCAAGATCAAGGGGGTAAGGCCCAGTACTTC.

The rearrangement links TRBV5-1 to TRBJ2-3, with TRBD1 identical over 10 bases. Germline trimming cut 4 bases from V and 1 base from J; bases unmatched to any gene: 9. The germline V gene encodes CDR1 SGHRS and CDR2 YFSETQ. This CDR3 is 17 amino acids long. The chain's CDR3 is CASSTRDRGMGTDTQYF. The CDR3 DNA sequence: TGCGCCAGCAGCACCCGGGACAGGGGAATGGGCACAGATACGCAGTATTTT.

The CDR3 coding sequence is TGCGCCAGCAGCTCAGACAGGGCCTCTGGAAACACCATATATTTT. Encoded protein: CASSSDRASGNTIYF. The chain couples TRBV5-1 to TRBJ1-3; TRBD1 matches 7 bases. Germline-derived CDR1 and CDR2 are SGHRS and YFSETQ. V trimming: 3 bases; J trimming: 0 bases; junction bases outside the gene matches: 3. The CDR3 extends over 15 amino acids.

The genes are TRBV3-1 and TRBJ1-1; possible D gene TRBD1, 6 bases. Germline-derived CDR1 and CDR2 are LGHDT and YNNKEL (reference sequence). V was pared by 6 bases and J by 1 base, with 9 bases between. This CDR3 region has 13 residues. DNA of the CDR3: TGTGCCAGCAGTCGGACAGAGAACACTGAAGCTTTCTTT. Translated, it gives CASSRTENTEAFF.

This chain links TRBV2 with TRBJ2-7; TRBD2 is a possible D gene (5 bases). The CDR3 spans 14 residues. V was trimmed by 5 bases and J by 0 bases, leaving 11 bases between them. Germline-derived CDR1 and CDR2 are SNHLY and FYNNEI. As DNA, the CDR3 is TGTGCCAGCAGTTCGCGGGTAGGCTCCTACGAGCAGTACTTC. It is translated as CASSSRVGSYEQYF.

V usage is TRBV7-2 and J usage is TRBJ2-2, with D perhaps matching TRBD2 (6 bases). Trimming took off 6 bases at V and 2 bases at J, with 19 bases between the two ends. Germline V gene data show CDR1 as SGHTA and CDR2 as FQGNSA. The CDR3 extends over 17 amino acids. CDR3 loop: CASRNAGRSYNTGELFF. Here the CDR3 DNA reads TGTGCCAGCAGAAACGCGGGGCGGTCTTATAACACCGGGGAGCTGTTTTTT. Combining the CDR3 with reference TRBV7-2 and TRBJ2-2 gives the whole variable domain GAGVSQSPSNKVTEKGKDVELRCDPISGHTALYWYRQSLGQGLEFLIYFQGNSAPDKSGLPSDRFSAERTGGSVSTLTIQRTQQEDSAVYLCASRNAGRSYNTGELFFGEGSRLTVL.

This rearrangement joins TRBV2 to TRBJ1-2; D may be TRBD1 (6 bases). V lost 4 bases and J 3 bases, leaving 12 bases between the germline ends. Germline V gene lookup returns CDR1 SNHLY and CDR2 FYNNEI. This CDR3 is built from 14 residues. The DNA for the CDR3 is TGTGCCAGCAGTGGGGACAAGACACACTATGGCTACACCTTC. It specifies CASSGDKTHYGYTF.

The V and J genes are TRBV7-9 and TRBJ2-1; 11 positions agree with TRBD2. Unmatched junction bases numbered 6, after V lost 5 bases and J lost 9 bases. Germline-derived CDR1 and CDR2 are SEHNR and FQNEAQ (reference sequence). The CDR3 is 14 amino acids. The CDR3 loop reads CASSILAGEGEQFF. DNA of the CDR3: TGTGCCAGCAGCATACTAGCGGGAGAGGGTGAGCAGTTCTTC. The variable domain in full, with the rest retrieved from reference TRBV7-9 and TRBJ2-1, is DTGVSQNPRHKITKRGQNVTFRCDPISEHNRLYWYRQTLGQGPEFLTYFQNEAQLEKSRLLSDRFSAERPKGSFSTLEIQRTEQGDSAMYLCASSILAGEGEQFFGPGTRLTVL.

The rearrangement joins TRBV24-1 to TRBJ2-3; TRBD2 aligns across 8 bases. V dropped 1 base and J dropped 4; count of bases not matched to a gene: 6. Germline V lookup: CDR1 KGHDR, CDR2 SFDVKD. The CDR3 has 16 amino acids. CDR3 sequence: CATSDLSGRAADTQYF. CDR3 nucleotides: TGTGCCACCAGTGATTTATCCGGGAGGGCCGCAGATACGCAGTATTTT.

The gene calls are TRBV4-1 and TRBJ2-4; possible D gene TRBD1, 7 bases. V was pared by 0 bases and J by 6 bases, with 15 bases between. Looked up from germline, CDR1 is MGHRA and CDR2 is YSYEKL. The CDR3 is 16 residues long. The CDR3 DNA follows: TGCGCCAGCAGCCAAGAGATCAACAGGGGAGGAAACATTCAGTACTTC. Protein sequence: CASSQEINRGGNIQYF.

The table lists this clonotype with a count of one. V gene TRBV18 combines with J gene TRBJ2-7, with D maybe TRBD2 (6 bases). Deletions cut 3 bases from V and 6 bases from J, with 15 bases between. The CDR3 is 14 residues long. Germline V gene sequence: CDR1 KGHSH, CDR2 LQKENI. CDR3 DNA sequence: TGTGCCAGCTCACCGGGAGGAGGGCTTGGCGAGCAGTACTTC. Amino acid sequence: CASSPGGGLGEQYF.

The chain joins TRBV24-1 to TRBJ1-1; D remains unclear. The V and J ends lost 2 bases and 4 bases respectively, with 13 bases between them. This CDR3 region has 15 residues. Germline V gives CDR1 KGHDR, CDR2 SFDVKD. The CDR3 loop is CATSDSEGGITEAFF. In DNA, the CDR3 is TGTGCCACCAGTGATTCTGAGGGAGGGATCACTGAAGCTTTCTTT.

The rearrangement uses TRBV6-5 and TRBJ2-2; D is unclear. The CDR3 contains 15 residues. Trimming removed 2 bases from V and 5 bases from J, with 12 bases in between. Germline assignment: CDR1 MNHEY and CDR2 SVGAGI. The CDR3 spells CASSYSRRGTGELFF. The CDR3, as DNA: TGTGCCAGCAGTTACAGCAGAAGAGGAACCGGGGAGCTGTTTTTT.